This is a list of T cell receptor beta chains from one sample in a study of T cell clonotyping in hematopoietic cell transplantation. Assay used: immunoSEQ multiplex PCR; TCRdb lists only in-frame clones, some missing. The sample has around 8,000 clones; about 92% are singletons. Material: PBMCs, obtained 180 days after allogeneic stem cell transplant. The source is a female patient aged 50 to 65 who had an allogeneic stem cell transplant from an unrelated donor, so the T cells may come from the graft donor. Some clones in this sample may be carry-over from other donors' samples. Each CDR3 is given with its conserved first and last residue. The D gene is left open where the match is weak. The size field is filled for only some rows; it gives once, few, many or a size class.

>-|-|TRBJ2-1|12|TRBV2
TGTGCCAGCATGGCGAACTACAATGAGCAGTTCTTC
CASMANYNEQFF
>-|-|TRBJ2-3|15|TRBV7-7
TGTGCCAGCAGCCCTGGGCAGGGGCGCACAGATACGCAGTATTTT
CASSPGQGRTDTQYF
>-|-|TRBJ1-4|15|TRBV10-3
TGTGCCATCAGGGGTAGTCGGCGGGACAATGAAAAACTGTTTTTT
CAIRGSRRDNEKLFF
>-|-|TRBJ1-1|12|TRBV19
TGTGCCAGTAGTCCGGTTAACACTGAAGCTTTCTTT
CASSPVNTEAFF
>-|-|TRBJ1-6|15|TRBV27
TGTGCCAGCAGATTTGGGAGCTCCTATAATTCACCCCTCCACTTT
CASRFGSSYNSPLHF
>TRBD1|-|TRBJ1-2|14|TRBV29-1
TGCAGCGTTCCCGGGACAGGGGGCTTTTATGGCTACACCTTC
CSVPGTGGFYGYTF
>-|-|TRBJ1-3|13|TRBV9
TGTGCCAGCAGCTCAGCCGACCGAAACACCATATATTTT
CASSSADRNTIYF
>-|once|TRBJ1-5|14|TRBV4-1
TGCGCCAGCAGCCCAGACGAAGGCGCTCAGCCCCAGCATTTT
CASSPDEGAQPQHF
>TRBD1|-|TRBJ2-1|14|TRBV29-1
TGCAGCCTTCTTGGTGGGCAGGGGGCGGACGAGCAGTTCTTC
CSLLGGQGADEQFF
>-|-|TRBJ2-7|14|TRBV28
TGTGCCAGCAGTTTGAGTCCGCAGGACTACGAGCAGTACTTC
CASSLSPQDYEQYF
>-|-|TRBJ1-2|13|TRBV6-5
TGTGCCACGCGGGGGACCAGGGAGGGCGGCTACACCTTC
CATRGTREGGYTF
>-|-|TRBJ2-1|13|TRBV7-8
TGTGCCAGCAGCTTCCCCGGGGGCCTTGAGCAGTTCTTC
CASSFPGGLEQFF
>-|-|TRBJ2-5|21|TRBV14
TGTGCCAGCAGCCAAGGCTTCAGGTCCGCGGCGCAACAGGGCCAAGGGCGGCCCCAGTACTTC
CASSQGFRSAAQQGQGRPQYF
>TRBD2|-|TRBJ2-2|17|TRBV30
TGTGCCTGGAGTACCCCAGCGGGAGTGGGGTACACCGGGGAGCTGTTTTTT
CAWSTPAGVGYTGELFF
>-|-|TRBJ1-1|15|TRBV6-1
TGTGCCAGCAGTGAAGCTGCGTCGGCGGCCACTGAAGCTTTCTTT
CASSEAASAATEAFF
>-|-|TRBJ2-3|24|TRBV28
TGTGCCAGCAGCTCTCACCGGGACGCCTTATCGTCTTCTAGGATCCCTAGCGTGCCAGATACGCAGTATTTT
CASSSHRDALSSSRIPSVPDTQYF
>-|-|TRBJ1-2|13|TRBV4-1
TGCGCCAGCAGCTATCAGGTGGACTATGGCTACACCTTC
CASSYQVDYGYTF
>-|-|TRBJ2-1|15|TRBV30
TGTGCCTGGAGCCCAAAGAGGATTTCCTACAATGAGCAGTTCTTC
CAWSPKRISYNEQFF
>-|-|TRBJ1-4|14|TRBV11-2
TGTGCCAGCAGCTTAGATCTGGGGCCAGGGAAACTGTTTTTT
CASSLDLGPGKLFF
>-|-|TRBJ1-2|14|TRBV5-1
TGCGCCAGCAGCTTACAATCCCACAACTATGGCTACACCTTC
CASSLQSHNYGYTF
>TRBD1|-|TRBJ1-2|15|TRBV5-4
TGTGCCAGCAGCTTGGCTCAAGGACAGGGTGATGGCTACACCTTC
CASSLAQGQGDGYTF
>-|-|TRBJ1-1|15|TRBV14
TGTGCCAGCAGCCATTTTCGGGGTATGAACACTGAAGCTTTCTTT
CASSHFRGMNTEAFF
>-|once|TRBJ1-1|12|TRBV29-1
TGCAGCGTTGCACCGGGGATGAATGAAGCTTTTTTT
CSVAPGMNEAFF
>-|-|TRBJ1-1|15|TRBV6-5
TGTGCCAGCCTAAACAAGGGGGGAATGAACACTGAAGCTTTCTTT
CASLNKGGMNTEAFF
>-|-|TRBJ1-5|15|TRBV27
TGTGCCAGCAGTCCCCTGTCCCGTTGGGATCAGCCCCAGCATTTT
CASSPLSRWDQPQHF
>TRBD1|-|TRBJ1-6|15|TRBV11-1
TGTGCCAGCAGCCTTCGATACAGGGGTGGTTCACCCCTCCACTTT
CASSLRYRGGSPLHF
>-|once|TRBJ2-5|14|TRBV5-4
TGTGCCAGCAGCTTAGGCGCGGCCCAAGAGACCCAGTACTTC
CASSLGAAQETQYF